These 14 T cell receptor beta chains originate from one sample sequenced in a study of blood T cell repertoires in COVID-19. Repertoires were generated with immunoSEQ multiplex PCR, while TCRdb's copy carries only in-frame clones and drops some. The sample yields over 250,000 clones, around nine tenths seen once. Material for sequencing was PBMCs or T cells enriched from blood (not recorded which). These receptors were obtained from a man between 40 and 49 years old who had recovered from COVID-19.

The J gene is TRBJ2-7, the V gene TRBV28, with 9 positions matching TRBD1. Germline V gives CDR1 MDHEN, CDR2 SYDVKM. V was pared by 6 bases and J by 7 bases, with 16 bases of the junction left unmatched. The CDR3 runs to 16 residues. The CDR3 coding sequence is TGTGCCAGCAGGGGGACAGGGTTAGGTATGTCGAGGGAGCAGTACTTC. Its protein product is CASRGTGLGMSREQYF.

V gene TRBV5-1 combines with J gene TRBJ1-2, with D perhaps TRBD1 (6 bases). V shed 4 bases and J shed 3 bases, with 16 bases lying between them. This CDR3 has 15 amino acids. The V gene's germline CDR1 is SGHRS and CDR2 YFSETQ. The DNA of the CDR3 is TGCGCCAGCAGCCCCGGGGGGGCGCGAGACTATGGCTACACCTTC. Its translation is CASSPGGARDYGYTF.

The chain joins TRBV11-2 to TRBJ2-2, with unresolved D. V was clipped by 0 bases and J by 6 bases, with 8 bases between them. The germline CDR1 and CDR2 sequences are SGHAT and FQNNGV. The CDR3 runs 14 residues. The CDR3 loop reads CASSLDRLAGELFF. Here the CDR3 DNA reads TGTGCCAGCAGCTTAGATCGACTCGCCGGGGAGCTGTTTTTT.

The chain carries TRBV18 and TRBJ1-2, with D uncertain. This CDR3 has 16 amino acids. Germline V gives CDR1 KGHSH, CDR2 LQKENI. Between the trimmed V and J ends, which lost 3 bases and 5 bases, there was a span of 19 bases. The CDR3 loop is CASSPEISYSSYGYTF. CDR3 in DNA: TGTGCCAGCTCACCGGAGATCTCATATTCCTCATATGGCTACACCTTC. The complete variable domain, with remaining parts taken from reference TRBV18 and TRBJ1-2, reads NAGVMQNPRHLVRRRGQEARLRCSPMKGHSHVYWYRQLPEEGLKFMVYLQKENIIDESGMPKERFSAEFPKEGPSILRIQQVVRGDSAAYFCASSPEISYSSYGYTFGSGTRLTVV.

This chain links TRBV3-1 (or the pseudogene TRBV3-2) with TRBJ2-3; 7 nucleotides align to TRBD2. CDR3 length: 21 residues. Unmatched junction bases numbered 18, after V lost 0 bases and J lost 0 bases. Looked up from germline, CDR1 is LGHDT and CDR2 is YNNKEL (reference sequence). The CDR3 DNA is TGTGCCAGCAGCCAAGATAGGGTTGGGAGGGGATGGGGCTTAAGCACAGATACGCAGTATTTT. Amino acids: CASSQDRVGRGWGLSTDTQYF.

V and J are TRBV7-6 and TRBJ2-3; 8 bases fit TRBD2. Losses at the gene ends were 2 bases for V and 6 bases for J; bases not matched to a gene: 7. This CDR3 contains 15 residues. Germline V gene sequence: CDR1 SGHVS, CDR2 FNYEAQ. CDR3 in DNA: TGTGCCAGCAGCTTAAGGACTAGCTCATGGGATACGCAGTATTTT. It yields the protein CASSLRTSSWDTQYF.

This chain joins TRBV27 and TRBJ2-1; a possible D gene is TRBD2 (7 bases). The germline V gene has CDR1 MNHEY and CDR2 SMNVEV (reference sequence). The CDR3 length is 15 residues. The ends were cut back, 6 bases at V and 2 bases at J, with 14 bases in the middle. The CDR3 sequence is CASRLRGAPYNEQFF. The DNA of the CDR3 is TGTGCCAGCAGGTTACGGGGGGCGCCCTACAATGAGCAGTTCTTC.

The chain carries TRBV30 and TRBJ1-2; 7 bases map to TRBD1. Germline lookup yields CDR1 GTSNPN and CDR2 SVGIG (reference sequence). The CDR3 loop spans 12 amino acids. V was pared by 7 bases and J by 8 bases, with 10 bases of the junction left unmatched. The DNA for the CDR3 is TGTGCCTACTCGGACAGGTCTAAGGGCTACACCTTC. Translating gives CAYSDRSKGYTF.

The chain carries TRBV5-1 and TRBJ2-3; 12 bases match TRBD2. V gave up 4 bases and J gave up 2 bases; unmatched junction bases: 8. Germline CDR1 reads SGHRS; CDR2 reads YFSETQ. The length of the CDR3 is 17 residues. CDR3 coding DNA: TGCGCCAGCAGCGCGGCCGGACTAGCGGGACACACAGATACGCAGTATTTT. Translating gives CASSAAGLAGHTDTQYF. Variable domain in full (rest from reference TRBV5-1 and TRBJ2-3): KAGVTQTPRYLIKTRGQQVTLSCSPISGHRSVSWYQQTPGQGLQFLFEYFSETQRNKGNFPGRFSGRQFSNSRSEMNVSTLELGDSALYLCASSAAGLAGHTDTQYFGPGTRLTVL.

This clone appeared a single time. The V and J genes are TRBV5-6 and TRBJ2-3, with D uncertain. Germline V gene lookup returns CDR1 SGHDT and CDR2 YYEEEE. V was clipped by 2 bases and J by 2 bases, with 12 bases between them. The CDR3 consists of 15 residues. This chain's CDR3 is CASSFYERDTDTQYF. The CDR3 DNA reads as TGTGCCAGCAGCTTTTACGAGAGAGACACAGATACGCAGTATTTT.

The V call is TRBV19, the J call TRBJ2-7; 9 nucleotides line up with TRBD1. Germline V lookup: CDR1 LNHDA, CDR2 SQIVND (reference sequence). V lost 6 bases and J lost 6; bases outside the gene matches: 12. The CDR3 totals 15 residues. The CDR3, as DNA: TGTGCCAGTAGATACTCCGGGACAGGGTCTGCCGAGCAGTACTTC. The encoded protein is CASRYSGTGSAEQYF.

V is TRBV18 and J is TRBJ2-5, with 10 positions matching TRBD2. The CDR3 contains 19 residues. Per the germline V gene, CDR1 is KGHSH and CDR2 is LQKENI. J was trimmed by 2 bases and V by 1 base; bases with no gene match: 13. CDR3 region: CASSPRPVGTSVRQETQYF. CDR3 bases: TGTGCCAGCTCACCACGTCCGGTTGGGACTAGCGTTAGGCAAGAGACCCAGTACTTC.

This chain's CDR3 is CASSEDIRSYNEQFF. The CDR3 region has the DNA TGTGCCAGCTCCGAGGACATCCGCTCCTACAATGAGCAGTTCTTC. This chain uses TRBV18 with TRBJ2-1, with a possible D match to TRBD1 (5 bases). The V gene lost 6 bases and the J gene lost 0 bases, with 12 bases spanning the gap. The length of the CDR3 is 15 residues. The germline gives CDR1 KGHSH, CDR2 LQKENI. Full variable domain (rest looked up from reference TRBV18 and TRBJ2-1): NAGVMQNPRHLVRRRGQEARLRCSPMKGHSHVYWYRQLPEEGLKFMVYLQKENIIDESGMPKERFSAEFPKEGPSILRIQQVVRGDSAAYFCASSEDIRSYNEQFFGPGTRLTVL.

V gene TRBV28 combines with J gene TRBJ2-1; weak D call: TRBD1 (6 bases). Trimming cost V 7 bases and J 0 bases, with 16 bases left between them. There are 16 residues in the CDR3. Germline V gene data show CDR1 as MDHEN and CDR2 as SYDVKM. CDR3 in amino acids: CASNDLRGISYNEQFF. In DNA form, the CDR3 reads TGTGCCAGCAACGACCTCAGGGGAATCTCCTACAATGAGCAGTTCTTC.